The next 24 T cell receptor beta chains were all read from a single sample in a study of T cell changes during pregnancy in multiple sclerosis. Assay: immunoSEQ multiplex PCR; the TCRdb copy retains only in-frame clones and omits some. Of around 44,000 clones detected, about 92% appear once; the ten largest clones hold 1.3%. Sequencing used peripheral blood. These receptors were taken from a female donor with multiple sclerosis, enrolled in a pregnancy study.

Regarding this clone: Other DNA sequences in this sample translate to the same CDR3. The CDR3 loop is CASSLLSGQGAGYTF. CDR3 coding DNA: TGTGCCAGCAGCTTATTATCGGGACAGGGGGCTGGCTACACCTTC. This chain connects TRBV11-2 to TRBJ1-2; 12 bases align to TRBD1. Germline CDR1 reads SGHAT; CDR2 reads FQNNGV. The CDR3 is made up of 15 amino acids. V dropped 2 bases and J dropped 7; count of bases not matched to a gene: 5. The variable domain in full, with the rest retrieved from reference TRBV11-2 and TRBJ1-2, is EAGVAQSPRYKIIEKRQSVAFWCNPISGHATLYWYQQILGQGPKLLIQFQNNGVVDDSQLPKDRFSAERLKGVDSTLKIQPAKLEDSAVYLCASSLLSGQGAGYTFGSGTRLTVV.

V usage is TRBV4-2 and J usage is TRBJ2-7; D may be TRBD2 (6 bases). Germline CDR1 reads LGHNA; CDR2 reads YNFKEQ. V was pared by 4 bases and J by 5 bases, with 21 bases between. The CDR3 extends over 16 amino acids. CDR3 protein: CASSREEGSGGDEQYF. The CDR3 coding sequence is TGTGCCAGCAGCCGAGAGGAAGGATCTGGAGGGGACGAGCAGTACTTC.

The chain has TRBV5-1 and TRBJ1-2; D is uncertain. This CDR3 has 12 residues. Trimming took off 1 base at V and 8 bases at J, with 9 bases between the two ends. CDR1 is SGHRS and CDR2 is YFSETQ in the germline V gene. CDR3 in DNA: TGCGCCAGCAGCTTGCCGGCAGGCGGCTACACCTTC. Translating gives CASSLPAGGYTF.

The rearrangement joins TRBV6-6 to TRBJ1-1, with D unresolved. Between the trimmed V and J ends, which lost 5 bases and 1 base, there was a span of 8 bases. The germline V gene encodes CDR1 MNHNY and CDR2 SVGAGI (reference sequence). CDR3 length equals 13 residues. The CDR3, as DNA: TGTGCCAGCAGTAGGGTGACGAACACTGAAGCTTTCTTT. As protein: CASSRVTNTEAFF.

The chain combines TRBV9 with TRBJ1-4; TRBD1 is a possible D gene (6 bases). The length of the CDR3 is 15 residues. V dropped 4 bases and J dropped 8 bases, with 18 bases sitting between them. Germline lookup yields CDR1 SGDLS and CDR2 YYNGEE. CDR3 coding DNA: TGTGCCAGCAGCTTACTACAGGGTCGGTTCGAAAAACTGTTTTTT. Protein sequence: CASSLLQGRFEKLFF. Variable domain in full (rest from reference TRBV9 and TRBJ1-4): DSGVTQTPKHLITATGQRVTLRCSPRSGDLSVYWYQQSLDQGLQFLIQYYNGEERAKGNILERFSAQQFPDLHSELNLSSLELGDSALYFCASSLLQGRFEKLFFGSGTQLSVL.

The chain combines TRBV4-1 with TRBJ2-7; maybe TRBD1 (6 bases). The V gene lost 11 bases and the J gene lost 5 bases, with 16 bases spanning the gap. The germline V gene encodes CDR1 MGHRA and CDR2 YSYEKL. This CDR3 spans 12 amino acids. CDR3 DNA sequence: TGCGCCTCCCAGGGGCCCGGCCACGAGCAGTACTTC. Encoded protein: CASQGPGHEQYF.

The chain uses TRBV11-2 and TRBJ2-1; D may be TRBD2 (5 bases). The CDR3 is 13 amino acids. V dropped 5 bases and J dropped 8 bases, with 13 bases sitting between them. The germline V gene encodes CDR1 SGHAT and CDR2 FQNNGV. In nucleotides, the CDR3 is TGTGCCAGCAGCATGGACTGGAGCTATGAGCAGTTCTTC. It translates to CASSMDWSYEQFF.

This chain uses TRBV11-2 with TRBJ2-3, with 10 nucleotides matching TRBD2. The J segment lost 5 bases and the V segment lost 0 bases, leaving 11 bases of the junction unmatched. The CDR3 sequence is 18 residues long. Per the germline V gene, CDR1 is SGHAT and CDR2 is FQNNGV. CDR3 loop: CASSLDGLAGVREDTQYF. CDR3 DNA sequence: TGTGCCAGCAGCTTAGATGGTCTAGCGGGAGTGAGAGAAGATACGCAGTATTTT.

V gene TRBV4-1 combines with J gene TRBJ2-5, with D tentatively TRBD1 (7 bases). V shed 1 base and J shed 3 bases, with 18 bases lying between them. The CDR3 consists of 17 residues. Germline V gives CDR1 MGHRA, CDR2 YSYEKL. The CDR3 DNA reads TGCGCCAGCAGCCAAGGCGGAGGGACAGTCTCAGAAGAGACCCAGTACTTC. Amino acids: CASSQGGGTVSEETQYF.

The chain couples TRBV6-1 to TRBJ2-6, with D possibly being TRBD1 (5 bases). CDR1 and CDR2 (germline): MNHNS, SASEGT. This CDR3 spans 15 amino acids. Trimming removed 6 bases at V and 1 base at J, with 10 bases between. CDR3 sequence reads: CASSIRASGANVLTF. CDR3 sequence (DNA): TGTGCCAGCAGCATCAGGGCGTCTGGGGCCAACGTCCTGACTTTC.

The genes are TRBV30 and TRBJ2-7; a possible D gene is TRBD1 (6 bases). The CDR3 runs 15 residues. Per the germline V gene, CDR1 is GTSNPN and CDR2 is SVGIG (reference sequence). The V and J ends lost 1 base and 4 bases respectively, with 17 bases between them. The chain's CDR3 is CAWSEGVENPYEQYF. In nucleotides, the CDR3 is TGTGCCTGGAGTGAGGGGGTGGAAAACCCATACGAGCAGTACTTC.

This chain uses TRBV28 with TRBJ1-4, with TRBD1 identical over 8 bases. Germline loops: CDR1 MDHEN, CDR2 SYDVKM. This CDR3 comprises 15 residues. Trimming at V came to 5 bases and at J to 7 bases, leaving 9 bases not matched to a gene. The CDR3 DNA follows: TGTGCCAGCAGTATCTCAGGGGGCGCGGTTGAAAAACTGTTTTTT. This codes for CASSISGGAVEKLFF.

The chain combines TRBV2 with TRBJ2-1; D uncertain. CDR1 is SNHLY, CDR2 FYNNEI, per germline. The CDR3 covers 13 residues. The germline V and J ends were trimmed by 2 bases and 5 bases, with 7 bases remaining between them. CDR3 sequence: CASSEPLNNEQFF. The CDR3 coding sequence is TGTGCCAGCAGTGAACCCCTGAACAATGAGCAGTTCTTC. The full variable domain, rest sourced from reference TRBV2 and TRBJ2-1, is EPEVTQTPSHQVTQMGQEVILRCVPISNHLYFYWYRQILGQKVEFLVSFYNNEISEKSEIFDDQFSVERPDGSNFTLKIRSTKLEDSAMYFCASSEPLNNEQFFGPGTRLTVL.

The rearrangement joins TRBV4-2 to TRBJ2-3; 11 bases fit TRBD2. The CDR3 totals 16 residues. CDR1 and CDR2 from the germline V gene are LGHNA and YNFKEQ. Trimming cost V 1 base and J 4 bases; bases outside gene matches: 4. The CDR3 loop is CASSQVTTSGADTQYF. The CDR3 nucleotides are TGTGCCAGCAGCCAAGTGACGACTAGCGGGGCAGATACGCAGTATTTT.

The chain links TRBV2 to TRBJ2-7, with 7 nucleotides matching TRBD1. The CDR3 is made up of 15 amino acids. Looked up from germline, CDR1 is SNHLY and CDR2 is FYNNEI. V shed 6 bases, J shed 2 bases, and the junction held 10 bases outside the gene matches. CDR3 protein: CASSLQAGTAYEQYF. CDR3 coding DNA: TGTGCCAGCAGCCTACAAGCCGGGACAGCCTACGAGCAGTACTTC.

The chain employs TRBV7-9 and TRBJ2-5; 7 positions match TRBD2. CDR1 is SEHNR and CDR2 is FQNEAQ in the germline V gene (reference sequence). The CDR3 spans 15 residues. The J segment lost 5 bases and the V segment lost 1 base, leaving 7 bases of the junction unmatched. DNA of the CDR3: TGTGCCAGCAGCTTAGGCGGGAGCGTCCGCGAGACCCAGTACTTC. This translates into CASSLGGSVRETQYF.

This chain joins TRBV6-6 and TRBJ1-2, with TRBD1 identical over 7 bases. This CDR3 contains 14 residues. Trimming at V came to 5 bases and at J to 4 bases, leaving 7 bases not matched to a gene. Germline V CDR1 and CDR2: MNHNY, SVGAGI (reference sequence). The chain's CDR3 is CASSVRDSLYGYTF. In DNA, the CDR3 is TGTGCCAGCAGTGTCCGGGACAGCCTCTATGGCTACACCTTC.

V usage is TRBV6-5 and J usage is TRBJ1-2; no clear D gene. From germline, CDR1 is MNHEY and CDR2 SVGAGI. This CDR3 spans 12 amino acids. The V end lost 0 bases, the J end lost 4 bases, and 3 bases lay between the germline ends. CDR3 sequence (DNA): TGTGCCAGCAGTTACTCTGGCTATGGCTACACCTTC. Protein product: CASSYSGYGYTF.

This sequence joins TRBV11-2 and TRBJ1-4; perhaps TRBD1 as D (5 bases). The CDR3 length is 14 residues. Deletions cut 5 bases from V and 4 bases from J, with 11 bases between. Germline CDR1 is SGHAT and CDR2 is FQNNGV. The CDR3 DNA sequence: TGTGCCAGCAGCCTGGGACCGCTTAATGAAAAACTGTTTTTT. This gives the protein CASSLGPLNEKLFF.

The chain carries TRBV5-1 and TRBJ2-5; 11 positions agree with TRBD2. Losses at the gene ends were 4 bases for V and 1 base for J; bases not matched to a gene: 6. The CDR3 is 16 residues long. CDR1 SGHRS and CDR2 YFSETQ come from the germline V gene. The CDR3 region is CASSPGLAEAQETQYF. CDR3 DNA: TGCGCCAGCAGCCCGGGACTAGCGGAGGCCCAAGAGACCCAGTACTTC.

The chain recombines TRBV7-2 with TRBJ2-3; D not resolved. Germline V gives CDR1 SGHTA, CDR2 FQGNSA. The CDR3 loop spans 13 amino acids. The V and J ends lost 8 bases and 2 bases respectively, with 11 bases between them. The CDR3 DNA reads TGTGCCAGCGGCAAGGCCGACACAGATACGCAGTATTTT. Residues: CASGKADTDTQYF.

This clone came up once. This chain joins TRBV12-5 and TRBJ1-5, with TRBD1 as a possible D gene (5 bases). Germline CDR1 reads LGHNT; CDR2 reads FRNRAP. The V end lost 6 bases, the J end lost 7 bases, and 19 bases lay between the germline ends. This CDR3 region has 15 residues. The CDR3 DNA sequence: TGTGCTAGTGGACCCCCCGGGACCATAGCCCAGCCCCAGCATTTT. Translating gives CASGPPGTIAQPQHF.

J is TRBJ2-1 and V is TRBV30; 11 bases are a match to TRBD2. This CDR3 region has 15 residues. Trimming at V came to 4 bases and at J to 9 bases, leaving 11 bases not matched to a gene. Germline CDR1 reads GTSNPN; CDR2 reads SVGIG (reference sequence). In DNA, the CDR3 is TGTGCCTGGATTACCTTAGCGGGAGGGCGAAGTGAGCAGTTCTTC. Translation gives CAWITLAGGRSEQFF. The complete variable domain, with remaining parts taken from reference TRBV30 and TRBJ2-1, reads SQTIHQWPATLVQPVGSPLSLECTVEGTSNPNLYWYRQAAGRGLQLLFYSVGIGQISSEVPQNLSASRPQDRQFILSSKKLLLSDSGFYLCAWITLAGGRSEQFFGPGTRLTVL.

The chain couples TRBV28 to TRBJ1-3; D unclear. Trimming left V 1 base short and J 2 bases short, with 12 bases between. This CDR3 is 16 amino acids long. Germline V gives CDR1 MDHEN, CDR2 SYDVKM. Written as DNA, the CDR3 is TGTGCCAGCAGTTTATTTATAGGTGGCGCTGGAAACACCATATATTTT. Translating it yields CASSLFIGGAGNTIYF. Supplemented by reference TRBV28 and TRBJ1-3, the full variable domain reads DVKVTQSSRYLVKRTGEKVFLECVQDMDHENMFWYRQDPGLGLRLIYFSYDVKMKEKGDIPEGYSVSREKKERFSLILESASTNQTSMYLCASSLFIGGAGNTIYFGEGSWLTVV.